This entry lists 24 T cell receptor beta chains sequenced from one sample in a study of graft-versus-host responses after intestinal transplantation. Their recognized antigens are unknown. The method was immunoSEQ multiplex PCR; TCRdb's version includes in-frame clones alone and lacks a portion of them. This table has roughly 100,000 clones, less than 90% appearing once. This sample comprised unstimulated CD4+ T cells sorted from spleen or lymph node cells, obtained before intestinal transplant. All receptors derive from a human donor who received an intestinal transplant.

This chain uses TRBV15 with TRBJ1-5; D not resolved. This CDR3 has 14 residues. V shed 1 base and J shed 7 bases, with 11 bases lying between them. Germline V gene sequence: CDR1 LNHNV, CDR2 YYDKDF (reference sequence). CDR3 sequence reads: CATSRVIIFQPQHF. In nucleotides, the CDR3 is TGTGCCACCAGCAGAGTAATTATCTTCCAGCCCCAGCATTTT.

The count of this clone is one. The CDR3 loop reads CASGFPDLTSGRAGAQYF. For the CDR3, the DNA is TGTGCTAGTGGTTTCCCTGACCTTACTAGCGGGAGGGCGGGGGCCCAGTACTTC. The chain employs TRBV12-5 and TRBJ2-5; TRBD2 matches at 13 bases. After removal of 3 bases from V and 9 bases from J, the junction contained 16 bases not matched to a gene. CDR1 LGHNT and CDR2 FRNRAP come from the germline V gene. CDR3 length equals 18 residues.

Only one count was recorded for this clone. The CDR3 bases are TGTGCCAGCAGTTACCGGACAGGGATCGGCTATGGCTACACCTTC. Amino acids: CASSYRTGIGYGYTF. V gene TRBV6-5 combines with J gene TRBJ1-2, with TRBD1 identical over 8 bases. V trimming: 2 bases; J trimming: 4 bases; junction bases outside the gene matches: 6. Per the germline V gene, CDR1 is MNHEY and CDR2 is SVGAGI. The CDR3 runs 15 residues.

CDR3: CASRDGDRPYEQYF. CDR3 nucleotides: TGTGCCAGCAGAGACGGGGACAGGCCCTACGAGCAGTACTTC. The V and J genes are TRBV6-6 and TRBJ2-7, with 8 bases identical to TRBD1. This CDR3 is 14 amino acids long. J gave up 2 bases and V 6 bases, and 6 bases lay outside the gene matches. Germline lookup yields CDR1 MNHNY and CDR2 SVGAGI (reference sequence).

This clone was detected only a few times. The genes are TRBV5-1 and TRBJ1-5; 7 bases are shared with TRBD1. CDR3 length equals 15 residues. CDR1 is SGHRS, CDR2 YFSETQ, per germline. Unmatched junction bases numbered 7, after V lost 3 bases and J lost 4 bases. DNA of the CDR3: TGCGCCAGCAGCTGGGAAGGGGGCGGGAATCAGCCCCAGCATTTT. It is translated as CASSWEGGGNQPQHF.

The V gene is TRBV7-2, the J gene TRBJ1-2, with a possible D match to TRBD1 (5 bases). This CDR3 is built from 13 residues. V lost 6 bases, J lost 5 bases, and 13 bases lay in between. CDR1 and CDR2 from the germline V gene are SGHTA and FQGNSA. The chain's CDR3 is CASRKDRLYGYTF. The CDR3 DNA reads TGTGCCAGCAGAAAAGACAGACTTTATGGCTACACCTTC. The whole variable domain, filled in from reference TRBV7-2 and TRBJ1-2, reads GAGVSQSPSNKVTEKGKDVELRCDPISGHTALYWYRQSLGQGLEFLIYFQGNSAPDKSGLPSDRFSAERTGGSVSTLTIQRTQQEDSAVYLCASRKDRLYGYTFGSGTRLTVV.

The chain links TRBV4-2 to TRBJ1-5; no clear D. Germline loops: CDR1 LGHNA, CDR2 YNFKEQ. V was shortened by 3 bases and J by 0 bases, with 12 bases between the two germline ends. There are 16 residues in the CDR3. This CDR3 is CASSHNPRNSNQPQHF. CDR3 in DNA: TGTGCCAGCAGCCATAATCCTCGGAATAGCAATCAGCCCCAGCATTTT.

The rearrangement links TRBV27 to TRBJ1-2, with D maybe TRBD1 (5 bases). V lost 3 bases, J lost 3 bases, and 8 bases lay in between. This CDR3 comprises 13 residues. Germline assignment: CDR1 MNHEY and CDR2 SMNVEV (reference sequence). Here the CDR3 reads CASSFRGYYGYTF. The CDR3 bases are TGTGCCAGCAGTTTCCGGGGGTACTATGGCTACACCTTC.

The chain carries TRBV5-1 and TRBJ1-4, with no clear D. The CDR3 runs 15 residues. Trimming removed 0 bases at V and 8 bases at J, with 14 bases between. CDR1 SGHRS and CDR2 YFSETQ come from the germline V gene. CDR3 protein: CASSLDRGAGEKLFF. The CDR3 coding sequence is TGCGCCAGCAGCTTGGATCGGGGAGCGGGGGAAAAACTGTTTTTT. The full variable domain, in which reference TRBV5-1 and TRBJ1-4 provide the parts outside the CDR3, is KAGVTQTPRYLIKTRGQQVTLSCSPISGHRSVSWYQQTPGQGLQFLFEYFSETQRNKGNFPGRFSGRQFSNSRSEMNVSTLELGDSALYLCASSLDRGAGEKLFFGSGTQLSVL.

V usage is TRBV6-5 and J usage is TRBJ2-7, with 7 bases lining up with TRBD2. Germline V lookup: CDR1 MNHEY, CDR2 SVGAGI. The CDR3 is 13 amino acids. V lost 5 bases to trimming and J lost 2 bases; unmatched junction nucleotides: 3. The CDR3 DNA reads as TGTGCCAGCAGTCAGAGCGGGGCCTACGAGCAGTACTTC. It codes for CASSQSGAYEQYF.

The chain combines TRBV6-1 with TRBJ2-7, with TRBD2 matching over 14 bases. The length of the CDR3 is 15 residues. The J segment lost 2 bases and the V segment lost 4 bases, leaving 1 base of the junction unmatched. Germline loops: CDR1 MNHNS, CDR2 SASEGT. The CDR3 is CASSATSGRAYEQYF. The CDR3 coding sequence is TGTGCCAGCAGTGCGACTAGCGGGAGGGCCTACGAGCAGTACTTC.

This clone was recorded a few times. This rearrangement joins TRBV5-6 to TRBJ2-4, with no clear D. CDR1 SGHDT and CDR2 YYEEEE come from the germline V gene. CDR3 length: 16 residues. The V end lost 3 bases, the J end lost 3 bases, and 16 bases lay between the germline ends. The DNA of the CDR3 is TGTGCCAGCAGCTCACCGCTTTTTTCCGACAAAAACATTCAGTACTTC. Amino acid sequence: CASSSPLFSDKNIQYF.

CDR3 residues: CASDWTGLNTEAFF. CDR3 sequence (DNA): TGTGCCAGCGACTGGACAGGATTGAACACTGAAGCTTTCTTT. The chain recombines TRBV2 with TRBJ1-1, with 7 positions matching TRBD1. Per the germline V gene, CDR1 is SNHLY and CDR2 is FYNNEI. The ends lost 8 bases at V and 0 bases at J; junction bases unmatched: 6. The CDR3 loop spans 14 amino acids.

The V call is TRBV5-1, the J call TRBJ1-1; D gene uncertain. The CDR3 is 19 amino acids. Germline CDR1 and CDR2: SGHRS and YFSETQ. V was pared by 0 bases and J by 1 base, with 22 bases between. CDR3 sequence reads: CASSLGWHHRPGSNTEAFF. CDR3 sequence (DNA): TGCGCCAGCAGCTTGGGATGGCACCACCGCCCTGGGTCGAACACTGAAGCTTTCTTT.

V usage is TRBV5-1 and J usage is TRBJ2-3; 9 positions match TRBD2. CDR3 length equals 15 residues. The V gene end was trimmed by 2 bases and the J gene end by 6 bases; junction bases not matched to a gene: 7. CDR1 is SGHRS, CDR2 YFSETQ, per germline. CDR3 bases: TGCGCCAGCAGCTTCACGGGTAGCGGGGGTGATACGCAGTATTTT. This translates into CASSFTGSGGDTQYF.

Only one count was recorded for this clone. V and J are TRBV28 and TRBJ2-7; 12 bases fit TRBD2. The CDR3 totals 15 residues. Germline V gene lookup returns CDR1 MDHEN and CDR2 SYDVKM. The junction had 3 bases not matched to a gene; V was cut back by 2 bases and J by 4 bases. CDR3 loop: CASSLQTSGSYEQYF. The CDR3 DNA follows: TGTGCCAGCAGTTTACAGACTAGCGGGAGTTACGAGCAGTACTTC.

The chain combines TRBV15 with TRBJ1-1; D is uncertain. Germline V gene data show CDR1 as LNHNV and CDR2 as YYDKDF (reference sequence). CDR3 length: 12 amino acids. Trimming cost V 6 bases and J 0 bases, with 5 bases left between them. CDR3 bases: TGTGCCACCAGGGGCTTGAACACTGAAGCTTTCTTT. It encodes CATRGLNTEAFF.

The chain carries TRBV21-1 and TRBJ1-5. TRBV21-1 is an annotated pseudogene. This CDR3 is built from 18 residues. The CDR3 loop is CASSKEGPKRVSNQPQHF. In DNA, the CDR3 is TGTGCCAGCAGCAAAGAGGGACCGAAAAGGGTGAGCAATCAGCCCCAGCATTTT.

This clone was seen a single time. The chain is built from TRBV27 and TRBJ2-7; D not resolved. V lost 6 bases to trimming and J lost 2 bases, with 8 bases between them. Per the germline V gene, CDR1 is MNHEY and CDR2 is SMNVEV (reference sequence). The CDR3 sequence is 12 residues long. CDR3 DNA sequence: TGTGCCAGCAGCCGCACCCCCTACGAGCAGTACTTC. This translates into CASSRTPYEQYF.

This clone was seen more than once but under ten times. V usage is TRBV6-5 and J usage is TRBJ2-6; a weak D match, TRBD1 (5 bases). Germline V CDR1 and CDR2: MNHEY, SVGAGI. V lost 0 bases and J lost 2, with 5 bases in between. The CDR3 has 15 amino acids. The chain's CDR3 is CASSYSTAGANVLTF. For the CDR3, the DNA is TGTGCCAGCAGTTACTCGACAGCTGGGGCCAACGTCCTGACTTTC.

This clone appeared once. The genes are TRBV7-9 and TRBJ2-5; D not certain. Germline CDR1 and CDR2: SEHNR and FQNEAQ (reference sequence). V gave up 2 bases and J gave up 5 bases, with 12 bases separating them. This CDR3 has 14 residues. The CDR3 bases are TGTGCCAGCAGCTTAACACACTCCAGGGAGACCCAGTACTTC. Translated: CASSLTHSRETQYF.

The chain has TRBV18 and TRBJ2-5, with 12 bases fitting TRBD2. Trimming took 0 bases from V and 4 from J; bases not matched to a gene: 6. The CDR3 extends over 17 amino acids. Per germline, CDR1 KGHSH and CDR2 LQKENI. The CDR3 coding sequence is TGTGCCAGCTCACCACCCAGACTAGCGGGAGTGTCAGAGACCCAGTACTTC. It is translated as CASSPPRLAGVSETQYF.

V and J are TRBV18 and TRBJ2-3; D possibly corresponds to TRBD2 (6 bases). CDR1 and CDR2 (germline): KGHSH, LQKENI. Deletions cut 5 bases from V and 4 bases from J, with 10 bases between. The CDR3 totals 13 residues. CDR3 loop: CASSTGGADTQYF. CDR3 nucleotide sequence: TGTGCCAGCTCAACCGGAGGGGCAGATACGCAGTATTTT.

This clone has only a few counts. The J gene is TRBJ2-6, the V gene TRBV10-3; TRBD2 agrees at 8 bases. This CDR3 spans 16 amino acids. The germline V gene has CDR1 ENHRY and CDR2 SYGVKD. Germline trimming cut 3 bases from V and 2 bases from J; bases unmatched to any gene: 3. CDR3 coding DNA: TGTGCCATCAGTGACCACGGGGGGGCTGGGGCCAACGTCCTGACTTTC. The encoded protein is CAISDHGGAGANVLTF.